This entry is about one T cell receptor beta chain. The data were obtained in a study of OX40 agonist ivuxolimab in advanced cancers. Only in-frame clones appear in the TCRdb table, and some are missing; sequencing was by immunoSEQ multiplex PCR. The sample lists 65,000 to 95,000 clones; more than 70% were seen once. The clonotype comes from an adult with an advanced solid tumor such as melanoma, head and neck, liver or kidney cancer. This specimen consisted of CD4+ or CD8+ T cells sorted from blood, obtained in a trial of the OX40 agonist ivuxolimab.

DNA of the CDR3: TGTGCCAGCAGCTTAGATAGCTCCAGTGAAGCTTTCTTT. Protein product: CASSLDSSSEAFF. The rearrangement joins TRBV7-2 to TRBJ1-1; no clear D. V lost 1 base, J lost 7 bases, and 10 bases lay in between. The germline V gene has CDR1 SGHTA and CDR2 FQGNSA. This CDR3 is 13 amino acids long.